This record covers a single T cell receptor (beta chain). Antigen unknown. From the germline J gene comes the end of the CDR3, since the read stops 3 residues before it. These data come from a study of T cells in women clearing cervical HPV infection. Study outcomes and limitations: Timing of associations relative to infection is unclear; T-cell subsets were not isolated. CIN3+ cases had significantly higher TCR repertoire richness than controls, but evenness did not differ.

The CDR3 loop spans 17 amino acids. Trimming took 4 bases from V and 8 from J; bases not matched to a gene: 16. Germline CDR1 reads LNHDA; CDR2 reads SQIVND (reference sequence). The method was immunoSEQ multiplex PCR; TCRdb's version includes in-frame clones alone and lacks a portion of them. This sample contains about 35,000 clones. Sequencing was done on a sample of blood buffy coat. This sequence originates from a woman aged 18 to 75 with a cervical HPV16 infection that either progressed to CIN3+ or cleared (not recorded which). The chain joins TRBV19 to TRBJ2-1; 8 bases line up with TRBD2. The CDR3 sequence is CASSTFDPGLVDYEQFF. Incomplete CDR3 DNA: TGTGCCAGTAGTACCTTCGACCCGGGACTAGTCGATTATGAG.